This T cell receptor beta chain was recorded in a study of identical twins. Broader study findings: There were fewer insertions in abundant cord blood beta clonotypes, but memory repertoires showed no such pattern.

There were only healthy Caucasians among the donors. V lost 4 bases to trimming and J lost 4 bases, with 15 bases between them. Germline V gene lookup returns CDR1 KGHDR and CDR2 SFDVKD. CDR3 size: 16 residues. With template switching, a universal primer site was added, and the cDNA carried unique molecular identifiers. One entry per CDR3 protein results from TCRdb running MiXCR on the 5' RACE reads. Of about 700,000 distinct CDR3 sequences in the sample, around 6% were seen once. This clonotype was picked up many times. What it binds is unknown. Material: naive T cells sorted from blood. This chain connects TRBV24-1 to TRBJ2-2; a possible D gene is TRBD1 (6 bases). This receptor was obtained from a young man in good health. CDR3 protein: CATSDLRGRGTGELFF. The CDR3 nucleotides are TGTGCCACCAGTGACCTGAGGGGGAGAGGCACCGGGGAGCTGTTTTTT.